This TCR beta chain was captured in a study of breast tumors, draining lymph nodes, adjacent tissues. Axillary draining lymph nodes of breast cancer patients supplied the node samples. TCRdb used MiXCR to reprocess the multiplex PCR reads, holding one entry per CDR3 protein. The profile shows approximately 90,000 distinct CDR3 sequences, approximately 30% of them singletons. The CDR3 spans 13 residues. The V end lost 10 bases, the J end lost 9 bases, and 19 bases lay between the germline ends. Germline assignment: CDR1 SGHDT and CDR2 YYEEEE. This clonotype was counted ten times or more. Material: axillary lymph node tissue. The chain uses TRBV5-6 and TRBJ2-2; D gene unclear. The receptor was derived from a female donor with breast cancer. Some clones in this sample may be carry-over from other donors' samples. The CDR3 spells CASSSGGYRELFF. The CDR3 DNA follows: TGTGCCTCATCCTCGGGTGGTTACAGGGAGCTGTTTTTT.